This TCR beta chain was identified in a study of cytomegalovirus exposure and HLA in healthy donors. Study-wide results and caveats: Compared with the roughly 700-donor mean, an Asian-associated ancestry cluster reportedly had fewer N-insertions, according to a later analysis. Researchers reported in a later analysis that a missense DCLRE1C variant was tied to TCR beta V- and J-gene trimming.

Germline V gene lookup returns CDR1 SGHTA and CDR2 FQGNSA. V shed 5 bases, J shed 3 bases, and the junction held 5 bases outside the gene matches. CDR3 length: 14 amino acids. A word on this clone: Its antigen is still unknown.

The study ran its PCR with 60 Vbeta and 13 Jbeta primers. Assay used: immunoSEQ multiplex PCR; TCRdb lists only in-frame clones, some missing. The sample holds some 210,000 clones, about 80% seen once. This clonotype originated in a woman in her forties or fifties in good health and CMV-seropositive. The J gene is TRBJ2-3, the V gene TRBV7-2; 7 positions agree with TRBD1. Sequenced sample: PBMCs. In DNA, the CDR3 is TGTGCCAGCAGCCCTGGGACAGAAACAGATACGCAGTATTTT. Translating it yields CASSPGTETDTQYF.